This T cell receptor beta chain was sequenced during a study of Graves' ophthalmopathy and Graves' hyperthyroidism. Newly diagnosed, the hyperthyroidism patients had under 2 months' duration and were aged 18 to 65. RNA transcripts were the template, and TCR beta CDR3 regions were amplified from them. A first-round RT-PCR used HTBI primers, followed by a second-round multiplex PCR. MiXCR was run by TCRdb on the multiplex PCR reads, yielding one entry per CDR3 protein. The data contain more than 1,000,000 distinct CDR3 sequences, about 38% of them seen just once; the ten biggest clones take up around 10%. This clonotype was counted at least ten times. CDR1 is LGHNA, CDR2 YSLEER, per germline. CDR3 length equals 15 residues. V was trimmed by 1 base and J by 0 bases, leaving 10 bases between them.

This TCR derives from an adult man with Graves' hyperthyroidism. Sequencing input: peripheral blood or thyroid tissue (not recorded which). V and J are TRBV4-3 and TRBJ2-7, with D tentatively TRBD1 (6 bases). CDR3 in amino acids: CASSQGTGYSYEQYF. As DNA, the CDR3 is TGCGCCAGCAGCCAAGGTACAGGGTACTCCTACGAGCAGTACTTC.